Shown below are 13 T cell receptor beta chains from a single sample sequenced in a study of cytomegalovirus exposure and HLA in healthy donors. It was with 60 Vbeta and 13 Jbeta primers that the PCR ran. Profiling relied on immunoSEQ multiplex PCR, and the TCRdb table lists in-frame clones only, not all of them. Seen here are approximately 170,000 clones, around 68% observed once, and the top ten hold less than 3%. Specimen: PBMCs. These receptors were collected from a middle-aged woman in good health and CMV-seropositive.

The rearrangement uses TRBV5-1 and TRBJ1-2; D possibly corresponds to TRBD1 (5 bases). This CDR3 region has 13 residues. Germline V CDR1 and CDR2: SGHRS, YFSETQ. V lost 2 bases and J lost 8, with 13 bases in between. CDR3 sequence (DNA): TGCGCCAGCAGCTTCCAGACAGATTCGGGCTACACCTTC. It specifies CASSFQTDSGYTF.

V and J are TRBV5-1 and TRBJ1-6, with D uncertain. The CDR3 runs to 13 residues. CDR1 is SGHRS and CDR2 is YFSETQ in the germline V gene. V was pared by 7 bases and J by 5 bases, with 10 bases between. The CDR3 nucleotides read TGCGCCAGCCAGACTGGAAATAATTCACCCCTCCACTTT. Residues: CASQTGNNSPLHF.

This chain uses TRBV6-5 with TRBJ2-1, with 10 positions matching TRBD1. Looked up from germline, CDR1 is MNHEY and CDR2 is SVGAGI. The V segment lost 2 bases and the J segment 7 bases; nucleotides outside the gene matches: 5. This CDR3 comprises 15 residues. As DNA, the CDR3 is TGTGCCAGCAGTTACGCTGGACAGGGGGATAATGAGCAGTTCTTC. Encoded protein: CASSYAGQGDNEQFF.

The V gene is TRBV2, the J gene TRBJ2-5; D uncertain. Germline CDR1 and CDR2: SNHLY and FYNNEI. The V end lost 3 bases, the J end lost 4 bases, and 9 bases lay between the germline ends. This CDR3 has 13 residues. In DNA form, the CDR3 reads TGTGCCAGCAGTGACTCTGAACTAGAGACCCAGTACTTC. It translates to CASSDSELETQYF. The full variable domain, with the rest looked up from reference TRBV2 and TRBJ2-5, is EPEVTQTPSHQVTQMGQEVILRCVPISNHLYFYWYRQILGQKVEFLVSFYNNEISEKSEIFDDQFSVERPDGSNFTLKIRSTKLEDSAMYFCASSDSELETQYFGPGTRLLVL.

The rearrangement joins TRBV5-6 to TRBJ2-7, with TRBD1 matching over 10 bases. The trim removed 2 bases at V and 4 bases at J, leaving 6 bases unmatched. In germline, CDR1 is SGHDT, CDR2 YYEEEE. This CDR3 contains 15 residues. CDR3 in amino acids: CASSFGTGAQYEQYF. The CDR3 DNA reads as TGTGCCAGCAGCTTCGGGACAGGGGCCCAATACGAGCAGTACTTC.

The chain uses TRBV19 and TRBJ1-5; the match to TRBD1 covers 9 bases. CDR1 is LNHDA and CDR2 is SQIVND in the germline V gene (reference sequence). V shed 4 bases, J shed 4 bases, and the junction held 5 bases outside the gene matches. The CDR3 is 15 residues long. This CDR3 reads CASSTATGGNQPQHF. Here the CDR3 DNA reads TGTGCCAGTAGTACCGCGACAGGGGGAAATCAGCCCCAGCATTTT.

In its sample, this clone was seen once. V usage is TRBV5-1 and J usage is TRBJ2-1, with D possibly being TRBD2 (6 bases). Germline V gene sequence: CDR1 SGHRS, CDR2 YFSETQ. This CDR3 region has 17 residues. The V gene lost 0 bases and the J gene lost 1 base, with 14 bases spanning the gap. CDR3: CASSLEGPGRSYNEQFF. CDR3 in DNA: TGCGCCAGCAGCTTGGAAGGTCCGGGGAGGTCCTACAATGAGCAGTTCTTC.

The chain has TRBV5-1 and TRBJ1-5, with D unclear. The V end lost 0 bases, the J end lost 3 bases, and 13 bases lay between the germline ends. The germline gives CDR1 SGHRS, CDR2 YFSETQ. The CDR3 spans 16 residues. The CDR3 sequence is CASSLGVSPLNQPQHF. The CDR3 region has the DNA TGCGCCAGCAGCTTGGGAGTGTCTCCCCTCAATCAGCCCCAGCATTTT.

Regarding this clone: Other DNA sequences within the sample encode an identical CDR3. CDR3 sequence reads: CASSVRGNTEAFF. CDR3 bases: TGTGCCAGCAGCGTACGGGGTAACACTGAAGCTTTCTTT. This rearrangement joins TRBV9 to TRBJ1-1, with D hard to call. The V gene lost 1 base and the J gene lost 2 bases, with 6 bases spanning the gap. Per the germline V gene, CDR1 is SGDLS and CDR2 is YYNGEE. The length of the CDR3 is 13 residues.

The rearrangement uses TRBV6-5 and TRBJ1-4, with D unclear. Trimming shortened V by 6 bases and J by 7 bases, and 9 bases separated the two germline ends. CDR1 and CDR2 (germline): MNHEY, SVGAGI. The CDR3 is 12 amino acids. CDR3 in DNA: TGTGCCAGCAGGCCCCGGGGTGAAAAACTGTTTTTT. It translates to CASRPRGEKLFF.

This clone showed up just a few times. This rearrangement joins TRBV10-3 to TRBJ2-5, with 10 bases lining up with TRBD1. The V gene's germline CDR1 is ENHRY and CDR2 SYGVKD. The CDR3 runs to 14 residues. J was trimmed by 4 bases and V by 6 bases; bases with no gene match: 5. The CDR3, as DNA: TGTGCCATCAGCAATGGACAGGGGGGAGAGACCCAGTACTTC. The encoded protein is CAISNGQGGETQYF.

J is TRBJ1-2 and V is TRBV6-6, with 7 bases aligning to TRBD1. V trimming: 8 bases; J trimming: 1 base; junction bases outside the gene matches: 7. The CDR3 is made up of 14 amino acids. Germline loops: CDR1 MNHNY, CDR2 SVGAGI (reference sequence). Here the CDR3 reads CASFGGDSNYGYTF. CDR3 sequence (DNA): TGTGCCAGCTTTGGAGGGGACAGTAACTATGGCTACACCTTC.

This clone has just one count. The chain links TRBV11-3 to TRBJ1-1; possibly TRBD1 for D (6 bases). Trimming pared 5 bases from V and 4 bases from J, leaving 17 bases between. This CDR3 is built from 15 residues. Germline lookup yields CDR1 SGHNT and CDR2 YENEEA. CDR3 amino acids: CASSPRGGPATEAFF. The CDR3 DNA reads TGTGCCAGCAGCCCCCGAGGGGGACCAGCCACTGAAGCTTTCTTT.